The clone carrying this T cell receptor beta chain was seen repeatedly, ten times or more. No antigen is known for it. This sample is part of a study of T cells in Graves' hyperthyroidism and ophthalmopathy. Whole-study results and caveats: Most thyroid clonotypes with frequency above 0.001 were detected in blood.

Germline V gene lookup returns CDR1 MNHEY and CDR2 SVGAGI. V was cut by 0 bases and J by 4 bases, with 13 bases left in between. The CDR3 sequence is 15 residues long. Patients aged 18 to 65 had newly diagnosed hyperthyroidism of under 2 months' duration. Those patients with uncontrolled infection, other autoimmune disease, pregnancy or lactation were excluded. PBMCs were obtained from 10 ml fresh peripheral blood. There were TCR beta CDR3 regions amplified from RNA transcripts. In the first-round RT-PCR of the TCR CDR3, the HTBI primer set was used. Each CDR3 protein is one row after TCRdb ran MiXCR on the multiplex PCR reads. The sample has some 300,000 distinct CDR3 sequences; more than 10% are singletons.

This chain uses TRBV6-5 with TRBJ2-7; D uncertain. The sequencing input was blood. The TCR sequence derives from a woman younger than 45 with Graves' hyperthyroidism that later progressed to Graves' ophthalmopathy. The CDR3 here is CASSYSTGIGYEQYF. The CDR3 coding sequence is TGTGCCAGCAGTTACTCGACGGGTATAGGTTACGAGCAGTACTTC.